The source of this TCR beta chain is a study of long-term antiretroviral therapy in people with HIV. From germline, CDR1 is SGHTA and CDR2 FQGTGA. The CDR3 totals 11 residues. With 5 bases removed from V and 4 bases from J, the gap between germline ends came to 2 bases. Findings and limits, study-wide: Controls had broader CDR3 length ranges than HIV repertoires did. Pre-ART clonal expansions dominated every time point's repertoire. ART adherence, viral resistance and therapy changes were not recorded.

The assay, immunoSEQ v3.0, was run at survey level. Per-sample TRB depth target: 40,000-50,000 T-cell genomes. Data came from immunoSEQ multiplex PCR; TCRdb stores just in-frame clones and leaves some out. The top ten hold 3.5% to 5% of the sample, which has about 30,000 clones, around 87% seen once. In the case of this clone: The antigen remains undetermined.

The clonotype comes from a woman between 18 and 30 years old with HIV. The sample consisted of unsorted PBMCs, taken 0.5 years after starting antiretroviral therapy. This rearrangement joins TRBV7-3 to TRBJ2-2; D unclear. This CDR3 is CASSRTGELFF. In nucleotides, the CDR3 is TGTGCCAGCAGCCGCACCGGGGAGCTGTTTTTT. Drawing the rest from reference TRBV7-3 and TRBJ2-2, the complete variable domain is GAGVSQTPSNKVTEKGKYVELRCDPISGHTALYWYRQSLGQGPEFLIYFQGTGAADDSGLPNDRFFAVRPEGSVSTLKIQRTERGDSAVYLCASSRTGELFFGEGSRLTVL.